A selection of T cell receptor beta chains follows, all from one sample in a study of CD8 T cells in ankylosing spondylitis. MiXCR, applied by TCRdb to the 5' RACE reads, yields one record per CDR3 protein. The profile shows nearly 250,000 distinct CDR3 sequences, 32% of them singletons. Sequencing input: blood, either unsorted or a sorted T cell fraction (not recorded which). The receptors originated from a male donor with ankylosing spondylitis or in good health (not recorded which). CDR3s include the opening cysteine and the closing phenylalanine or tryptophan. Each record gives: CDR3 protein, CDR3 DNA, V gene, J gene, clone size, D gene. A D gene is named only where the DNA matches it firmly. The size field is filled for only some rows; it gives once, few, many or a size class.

CDR3: CASSLISEQYF; DNA: TGTGCCAGCAGCCTAATCTCCGAGCAGTACTTC; V: TRBV12-3/TRBV12-4; J: TRBJ2-7; size: few; D: .
CDR3: CASTLAGFYNEQFF; DNA: TGTGCCAGCACCCTAGCGGGGTTTTACAATGAGCAGTTCTTC; V: TRBV7-2; J: TRBJ2-1; size: .; D: TRBD2
CDR3: CSAFDRGRPYEQYF; DNA: TGCAGCGCTTTTGACAGGGGGCGACCCTACGAGCAGTACTTC; V: TRBV29-1; J: TRBJ2-7; size: .; D: TRBD1
CDR3: CASSSLAANTGELFF; DNA: TGTGCCAGCAGTTCCCTCGCAGCGAACACCGGGGAGCTGTTTTTT; V: TRBV12-3/TRBV12-4; J: TRBJ2-2; size: few; D: .
CDR3: CSARDGEQNTGELFF; DNA: TGCAGTGCTAGAGATGGAGAGCAGAACACCGGGGAGCTGTTTTTT; V: TRBV20-1; J: TRBJ2-2; size: .; D: .
CDR3: CSALWTGDYEQYF; DNA: TGCAGCGCCCTATGGACAGGGGACTACGAGCAGTACTTC; V: TRBV29-1; J: TRBJ2-7; size: .; D: TRBD1
CDR3: CASSLASGGSTDTQYF; DNA: TGCGCCAGCAGCTTGGCCTCCGGGGGATCCACAGATACGCAGTATTTT; V: TRBV5-1; J: TRBJ2-3; size: .; D: .
CDR3: CASSLSGQDGYTF; DNA: TGCGCCAGCAGCTTAAGCGGTCAAGATGGCTACACCTTC; V: TRBV5-1; J: TRBJ1-2; size: .; D: .
CDR3: CASSTNYRGLYEQYF; DNA: TGTGCCAGCAGTACTAACTACAGGGGACTATACGAGCAGTACTTC; V: TRBV12-3/TRBV12-4; J: TRBJ2-7; size: .; D: .
CDR3: CSVGNQLSYGYTF; DNA: TGCAGCGTCGGAAATCAATTGAGCTATGGCTACACCTTC; V: TRBV29-1; J: TRBJ1-2; size: .; D: .
CDR3: CSARATWGGGLETQYF; DNA: TGCAGTGCTAGAGCGACCTGGGGGGGCGGTTTGGAGACCCAGTACTTC; V: TRBV20-1; J: TRBJ2-5; size: .; D: .
CDR3: CASSPGPPSYEQYF; DNA: TGTGCCAGCAGCCCGGGACCGCCGTCCTACGAGCAGTACTTC; V: TRBV7-9; J: TRBJ2-7; size: .; D: .
CDR3: CASSSRTGGNIQYF; DNA: TGTGCCAGCAGCTCCCGGACAGGGGGGAACATTCAGTACTTC; V: TRBV7-2; J: TRBJ2-4; size: .; D: TRBD1
CDR3: CASRRNTASGGYTF; DNA: TGTGCCAGCAGGAGAAACACAGCCTCGGGTGGCTACACCTTC; V: TRBV12-3/TRBV12-4; J: TRBJ1-2; size: .; D: .
CDR3: CASSTGQGRTDTQYF; DNA: TGTGCCAGCAGCACCGGACAGGGGAGAACAGATACGCAGTATTTT; V: TRBV7-2; J: TRBJ2-3; size: .; D: TRBD1
CDR3: CASSLGRESHEQYF; DNA: TGTGCCAGCAGCTTGGGGCGCGAAAGCCACGAGCAGTACTTC; V: TRBV5-5; J: TRBJ2-7; size: few; D: .
CDR3: CASSHSRQTETEQYF; DNA: TGCGCCAGCAGCCACTCGCGCCAGACCGAAACCGAGCAGTACTTC; V: TRBV5-1; J: TRBJ2-7; size: few; D: .
CDR3: CASSTRTGRRVTEAFF; DNA: TGTGCCAGTAGTACACGGACAGGGAGGAGGGTCACTGAAGCTTTCTTT; V: TRBV19; J: TRBJ1-1; size: .; D: TRBD1
CDR3: CAITEDRDSKAFF; DNA: TGTGCCATCACCGAAGACAGGGATAGTAAAGCTTTCTTT; V: TRBV10-3; J: TRBJ1-1; size: few; D: TRBD1
CDR3: CSVEDGGRNEQYF; DNA: TGCAGCGTTGAAGATGGGGGTAGGAACGAGCAGTACTTC; V: TRBV29-1; J: TRBJ2-7; size: .; D: .
CDR3: CASGGGADYGYTF; DNA: TGTGCCAGCGGTGGTGGTGCTGACTATGGCTACACCTTC; V: TRBV2; J: TRBJ1-2; size: .; D: .
CDR3: CASSGDGYEQYF; DNA: TGTGCCAGCAGCGGGGACGGATACGAGCAGTACTTC; V: TRBV9; J: TRBJ2-7; size: many; D: .
CDR3: CASSQGPWTESNSGANVLTF; DNA: TGTGCCAGCAGCCAGGGACCCTGGACGGAAAGCAACTCTGGGGCCAACGTCCTGACTTTC; V: TRBV4-2; J: TRBJ2-6; size: .; D: .
CDR3: CASSLNDRTDTQYF; DNA: TGTGCCAGCAGCTTGAATGACCGCACAGATACGCAGTATTTT; V: TRBV5-5; J: TRBJ2-3; size: .; D: .
CDR3: CSAREPRADEKLFF; DNA: TGCAGTGCTAGAGAACCGAGGGCGGACGAAAAACTGTTTTTT; V: TRBV20-1; J: TRBJ1-4; size: .; D: .
CDR3: CASSRDRDYSPLHF; DNA: TGTGCCAGCAGTAGGGACAGGGATTATTCACCCCTCCACTTT; V: TRBV6-1; J: TRBJ1-6; size: .; D: TRBD1
CDR3: CSAGHREKGTDTQYF; DNA: TGCAGTGCTGGCCACAGGGAGAAGGGGACAGATACGCAGTATTTT; V: TRBV20-1; J: TRBJ2-3; size: .; D: .
CDR3: CSVALGTNEQFF; DNA: TGCAGCGTTGCTTTGGGGACCAATGAGCAGTTCTTC; V: TRBV29-1; J: TRBJ2-1; size: few; D: .
CDR3: CAISEGGTKNTEAFF; DNA: TGTGCCATCAGTGAAGGGGGAACCAAGAACACTGAAGCTTTCTTT; V: TRBV10-3; J: TRBJ1-1; size: .; D: .
CDR3: CSARDKGRIYEQYF; DNA: TGCAGTGCTAGAGATAAGGGACGGATCTACGAGCAGTACTTC; V: TRBV20-1; J: TRBJ2-7; size: few; D: .
CDR3: CSAREGTYGYTF; DNA: TGCAGTGCTAGGGAGGGGACCTATGGCTACACCTTC; V: TRBV20-1; J: TRBJ1-2; size: .; D: .
CDR3: CASSPGHSNTGELFF; DNA: TGTGCCAGCTCACCGGGACACAGCAACACCGGGGAGCTGTTTTTT; V: TRBV18; J: TRBJ2-2; size: .; D: .
CDR3: CASTDSGENTGELFF; DNA: TGTGCCAGCACCGATAGCGGGGAGAACACCGGGGAGCTGTTTTTT; V: TRBV12-3/TRBV12-4; J: TRBJ2-2; size: .; D: TRBD2
CDR3: CASSSRDFYEQYF; DNA: TGTGCCAGCAGCTCCCGGGACTTCTACGAGCAGTACTTC; V: TRBV7-8; J: TRBJ2-7; size: .; D: .
CDR3: CASSVGAGDSYEQYF; DNA: TGTGCCAGCAGCGTAGGAGCGGGGGACTCCTACGAGCAGTACTTC; V: TRBV9; J: TRBJ2-7; size: .; D: TRBD2
CDR3: CSVEAPDGQETQYF; DNA: TGCAGCGTTGAAGCCCCGGACGGACAAGAGACCCAGTACTTC; V: TRBV29-1; J: TRBJ2-5; size: .; D: .
CDR3: CLAGQGGEQYF; DNA: TGCCTGGCGGGACAGGGGGGCGAGCAGTACTTC; V: TRBV20-1; J: TRBJ2-7; size: .; D: TRBD1
CDR3: CSARVAGVNTDTQYF; DNA: TGCAGTGCTAGGGTAGCGGGGGTGAACACAGATACGCAGTATTTT; V: TRBV20-1; J: TRBJ2-3; size: few; D: TRBD2
CDR3: CASSLGGTLTYEQYF; DNA: TGTGCCAGCAGCTTGGGCGGGACACTAACCTACGAGCAGTACTTC; V: TRBV5-4; J: TRBJ2-7; size: .; D: .
CDR3: CASSYGEVETQYF; DNA: TGTGCCAGCAGCTACGGGGAGGTGGAGACCCAGTACTTC; V: TRBV7-6; J: TRBJ2-5; size: .; D: .
CDR3: CAISETGLAKNIQYF; DNA: TGTGCCATCAGTGAGACGGGTCTAGCCAAAAACATTCAGTACTTC; V: TRBV10-3; J: TRBJ2-4; size: .; D: .
CDR3: CASRASQGSRVYEQYF; DNA: TGTGCCAGCAGGGCCTCACAGGGGTCAAGGGTCTACGAGCAGTACTTC; V: TRBV27; J: TRBJ2-7; size: once; D: TRBD1
CDR3: CASSGGSTEAFF; DNA: TGTGCCAGCAGCGGAGGGAGCACTGAAGCTTTCTTT; V: TRBV12-3/TRBV12-4; J: TRBJ1-1; size: few; D: .
CDR3: CATSDLGRDNTDTQYF; DNA: TGTGCCACCAGTGATTTGGGCAGGGATAACACAGATACGCAGTATTTT; V: TRBV24-1; J: TRBJ2-3; size: .; D: .
CDR3: CASSLATTYEQYF; DNA: TGTGCCAGCAGTTTAGCGACCACCTACGAGCAGTACTTC; V: TRBV12-3/TRBV12-4; J: TRBJ2-7; size: few; D: .
CDR3: CASRPDRVTEAFF; DNA: TGTGCCAGCAGGCCCGACAGGGTCACTGAAGCTTTCTTT; V: TRBV12-3/TRBV12-4; J: TRBJ1-1; size: .; D: TRBD1
CDR3: CASSANVGGQETQYF; DNA: TGTGCCAGCAGCGCCAATGTTGGGGGGCAAGAGACCCAGTACTTC; V: TRBV9; J: TRBJ2-5; size: few; D: .